The clone carrying this T cell receptor beta chain occurred many times. No antigen is known for it. This entry is derived from a study of T cells after posttransplantation cyclophosphamide. This CDR3 is 15 amino acids long. Deletions cut 0 bases from V and 1 base from J, with 5 bases between. The V gene's germline CDR1 is SGHDT and CDR2 YYEEEE. Treatment was busulfan-fludarabine conditioning, a marrow graft, and cyclophosphamide on days +3 and +4. TCRdb's table, derived via immunoSEQ multiplex PCR, lists solely in-frame clones and lacks some. The record shows under 20,000 clones for this sample, with no singletons present. Study-level points and caveats: Later post-transplant blood repertoires were often dominated by donor CD8+ memory clones. After PTCy, TRB diversity resembled that of CNI/methotrexate controls. Blood and skin or GI T cell repertoires showed limited TRB overlap.

The material sequenced was PBMCs, taken after allogeneic stem cell transplant with posttransplant cyclophosphamide. This chain uses TRBV5-6 with TRBJ2-6, with D uncertain. This sequence originates from a female patient younger than 45 who received an allogeneic stem cell transplant from a related donor, was CMV-positive, and had no GVHD. Some T cells may have come from the graft donor. Here the CDR3 DNA reads TGTGCCAGCAGCTTGGTGCGTTCTGGGGCCAACGTCCTGACTTTC. It translates to CASSLVRSGANVLTF.